This entry lists 8 T cell receptor beta chains sequenced from one sample in a study of cytomegalovirus exposure and HLA in healthy donors. This PCR relied on a set of 60 Vbeta primers and 13 Jbeta primers. TCRdb's copy holds only in-frame clones and misses some; the assay was immunoSEQ multiplex PCR. The sample carries roughly 100,000 clones, approximately 81% recorded once. Sample: PBMCs. The receptor set was obtained from a man younger than 40 in good health and CMV-seronegative.

The chain employs TRBV19 and TRBJ2-7; D remains unclear. CDR3 length equals 13 residues. Trimming cost V 5 bases and J 2 bases, with 10 bases left between them. Per the germline V gene, CDR1 is LNHDA and CDR2 is SQIVND (reference sequence). The CDR3 bases are TGTGCCAGTAGTGTGGGCACCCCCTACGAGCAGTACTTC. Protein: CASSVGTPYEQYF.

The chain couples TRBV4-1 to TRBJ2-2; D is unclear. This CDR3 has 15 residues. Germline CDR1 and CDR2: MGHRA and YSYEKL. V was clipped by 3 bases and J by 3 bases, with 11 bases between them. The CDR3 here is CASSQRSLDTGELFF. CDR3 DNA sequence: TGCGCCAGCAGCCAGAGGAGTTTGGACACCGGGGAGCTGTTTTTT.

This CDR3 is CASNPAGGGRETQYF. CDR3 nucleotides: TGTGCCAGCAACCCCGCCGGAGGGGGCCGTGAGACCCAGTACTTC. The chain links TRBV9 to TRBJ2-5; a weak D match, TRBD1 (7 bases). Per germline, CDR1 SGDLS and CDR2 YYNGEE. The V end was cut by 6 bases, the J end by 5 bases, with 20 bases between. The CDR3 is 15 amino acids.

The chain joins TRBV6-5 to TRBJ2-1; TRBD2 matches at 13 bases. There are 13 residues in the CDR3. The germline V gene encodes CDR1 MNHEY and CDR2 SVGAGI. V trimming: 8 bases; J trimming: 8 bases; junction bases outside the gene matches: 3. CDR3 amino acids: CASRLAGGHEQFF. For the CDR3, the DNA is TGTGCCAGCCGACTAGCGGGGGGCCATGAGCAGTTCTTC.

The chain links TRBV7-9 to TRBJ2-1; D is ambiguous. The CDR3 runs to 14 residues. The V gene lost 0 bases and the J gene lost 4 bases, with 7 bases spanning the gap. In germline, CDR1 is SEHNR, CDR2 FQNEAQ (reference sequence). CDR3 in amino acids: CASSLAVRYNEQFF. CDR3 nucleotide sequence: TGTGCCAGCAGCTTAGCCGTCAGATACAATGAGCAGTTCTTC.

The chain recombines TRBV5-1 with TRBJ1-1; D not resolved. Trimming removed 4 bases at V and 4 bases at J, with 17 bases between. This CDR3 is built from 15 residues. Germline CDR1 and CDR2: SGHRS and YFSETQ. CDR3 sequence reads: CASSDPRGGSTEAFF. DNA of the CDR3: TGCGCCAGCAGCGACCCTCGCGGAGGAAGCACTGAAGCTTTCTTT. Full variable domain (remainder filled in from reference TRBV5-1 and TRBJ1-1): KAGVTQTPRYLIKTRGQQVTLSCSPISGHRSVSWYQQTPGQGLQFLFEYFSETQRNKGNFPGRFSGRQFSNSRSEMNVSTLELGDSALYLCASSDPRGGSTEAFFGQGTRLTVV.

In nucleotides, the CDR3 is TGTGCCAGCAGTCTGGACAGGGGCGGCTCACCCCTCCACTTT. The encoded protein is CASSLDRGGSPLHF. This chain links TRBV6-6 with TRBJ1-6; TRBD1 agrees at 9 bases. The germline V gene encodes CDR1 MNHNY and CDR2 SVGAGI (reference sequence). V lost 5 bases and J lost 10; bases outside the gene matches: 6. This CDR3 has 14 amino acids.

The genes are TRBV27 and TRBJ2-5; 8 positions agree with TRBD1. Germline values: CDR1 MNHEY, CDR2 SMNVEV (reference sequence). Trimming took 5 bases from V and 1 from J; bases not matched to a gene: 6. The CDR3 covers 15 residues. The CDR3 loop reads CASSRRDRIQETQYF. The DNA for the CDR3 is TGTGCCAGCAGTAGACGGGACAGGATCCAAGAGACCCAGTACTTC.